The present T cell receptor (beta chain) was sequenced within a study of blood T cell repertoires in COVID-19. Study summary: Acute and convalescent COVID-19 specimens originated in the United States, Italy and Spain. Sources were T cells, B-cell-depleted T cells, or PBMCs; the material itself was cDNA or gDNA.

Original handling: Amplification of reference gene primers was used by the study to estimate nucleated cell counts. Sequencing was performed with immunoSEQ multiplex PCR; in TCRdb, only in-frame clones are kept and a portion is missing. V and J calls and clone size are given by that table; D and trimming were obtained from the DNA. Of a few hundred thousand clones detected, approximately 90% appear once; the ten largest clones hold 0.8% to 1%. The germline V gene has CDR1 SGHRS and CDR2 YFSETQ. This CDR3 has 14 residues. The V gene end was trimmed by 0 bases and the J gene end by 7 bases; junction bases not matched to a gene: 6.

Sequenced material: peripheral blood. The chain has TRBV5-1 and TRBJ2-7, with TRBD1 matching 8 bases. This sequence originates from a man younger than 35 with COVID-19, enrolled during active disease. This CDR3 is CASSLEQGVGEQYF. As DNA, the CDR3 is TGCGCCAGCAGCTTGGAACAGGGGGTCGGGGAGCAGTACTTC.